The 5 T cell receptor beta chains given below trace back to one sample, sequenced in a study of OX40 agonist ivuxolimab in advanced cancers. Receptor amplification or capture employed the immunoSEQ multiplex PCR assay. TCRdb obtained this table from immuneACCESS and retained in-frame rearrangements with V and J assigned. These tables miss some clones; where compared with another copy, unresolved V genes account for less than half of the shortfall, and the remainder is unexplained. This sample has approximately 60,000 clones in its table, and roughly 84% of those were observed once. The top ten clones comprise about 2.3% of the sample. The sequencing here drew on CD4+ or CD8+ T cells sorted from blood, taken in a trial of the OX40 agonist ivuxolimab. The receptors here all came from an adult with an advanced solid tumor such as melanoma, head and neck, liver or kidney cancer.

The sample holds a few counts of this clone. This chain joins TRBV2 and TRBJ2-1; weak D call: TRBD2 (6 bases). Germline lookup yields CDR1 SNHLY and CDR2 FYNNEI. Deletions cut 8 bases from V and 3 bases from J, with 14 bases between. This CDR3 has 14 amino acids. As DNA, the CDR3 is TGTGCCAGCCAATTAGCGGCTATCTACAATGAGCAGTTCTTC. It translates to CASQLAAIYNEQFF.

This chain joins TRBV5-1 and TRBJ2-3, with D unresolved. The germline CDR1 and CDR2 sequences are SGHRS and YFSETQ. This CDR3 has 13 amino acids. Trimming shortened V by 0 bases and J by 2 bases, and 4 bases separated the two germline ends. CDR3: CASSLADTDTQYF. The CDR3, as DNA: TGCGCCAGCAGCTTGGCCGACACAGATACGCAGTATTTT. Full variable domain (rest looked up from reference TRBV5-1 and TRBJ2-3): KAGVTQTPRYLIKTRGQQVTLSCSPISGHRSVSWYQQTPGQGLQFLFEYFSETQRNKGNFPGRFSGRQFSNSRSEMNVSTLELGDSALYLCASSLADTDTQYFGPGTRLTVL.

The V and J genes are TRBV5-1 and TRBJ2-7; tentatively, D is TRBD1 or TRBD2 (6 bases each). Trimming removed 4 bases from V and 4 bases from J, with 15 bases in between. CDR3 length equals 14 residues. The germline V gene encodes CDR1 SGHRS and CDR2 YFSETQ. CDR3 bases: TGCGCCAGCAGCGAACAGGGTGGGAGGTACGAGCAGTACTTC. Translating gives CASSEQGGRYEQYF.

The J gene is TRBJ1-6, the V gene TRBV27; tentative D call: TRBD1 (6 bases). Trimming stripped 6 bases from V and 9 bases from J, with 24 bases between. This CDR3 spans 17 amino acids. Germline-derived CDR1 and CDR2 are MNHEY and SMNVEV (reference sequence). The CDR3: CASSLRGWAGEGSPLHF. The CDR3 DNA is TGTGCCAGCAGCCTCCGCGGGTGGGCAGGGGAAGGTTCACCCCTCCACTTT.

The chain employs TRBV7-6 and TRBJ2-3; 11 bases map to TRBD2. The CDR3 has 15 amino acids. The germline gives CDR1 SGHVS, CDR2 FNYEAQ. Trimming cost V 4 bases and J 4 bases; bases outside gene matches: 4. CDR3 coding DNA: TGTGCCAGCAGCTCGGGACTAGCGGACCCAGATACGCAGTATTTT. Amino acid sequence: CASSSGLADPDTQYF. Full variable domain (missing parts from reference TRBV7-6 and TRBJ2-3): GAGVSQSPRYKVTKRGQDVALRCDPISGHVSLYWYRQALGQGPEFLTYFNYEAQQDKSGLPNDRFSAERPEGSISTLTIQRTEQRDSAMYRCASSSGLADPDTQYFGPGTRLTVL.